This T cell receptor (beta chain) is drawn from a study of monozygotic twins with inflammatory bowel disease (dated by TCRdb to about 2019). For context, the study as a whole: The full study comprised around 28 monozygotic twin pairs: nine German pairs (four IBD-concordant, five IBD-discordant) and 19 IBD-discordant Danish pairs. The search for disease-associated traits relied mainly on comparing IBD patients with their genetically identical healthy co-twins within discordant pairs. Each individual had, on average, about 151 000 unique TCRalpha sequences and 181 000 unique TCRbeta sequences available for analysis. General findings and caveats noted by the study authors: Because patients received different immunosuppressive treatments, the repertoires may have picked up extra background noise and variability between individuals. Measured by the inverse Simpson index, TCRbeta repertoire diversity was lower in IBD patients than in their healthy co-twins. The results gave no support for a single strong signal or clonotype linked to IBD. Fewer clonotypes were shared with other individuals by IBD patients than by healthy twins, most markedly in patients showing signs of disease activity. The analysis was unable to tell different T cell subtypes apart. Repertoire similarity did not differ between concordant and discordant twins, which could be due to limited statistical power.

The germline V gene gives CDR1 as WSHSY and CDR2 as SAAADI. The CDR3 starts with the cysteine, ends with the phenylalanine, and has 16 residues. Only the protein is on record. Worth noting for this clonotype: The antigen it binds to is not known.

Receptors were amplified or captured by 5' RACE. For each TCR library, 3,000 to 3,500 ng of total RNA was used. For each sample, cDNA synthesis was carried out in eight separate reactions using SMARTScribe reverse transcriptase. During cDNA synthesis, template switching was used to introduce unique molecular identifiers that contained a 6-nucleotide sample barcode. Two nested PCRs of approximately 16 and 10 cycles amplified the TCRalpha and TCRbeta cDNA, and bead purification followed each PCR. Before amplification, cDNA was treated with uracil DNA-glycosylase and purified using the QIAquick PCR purification kit. The second PCR added Illumina TruSeq-compatible adapters along with sample-specific barcodes. Library quality and concentration were assessed using TapeStation and Qubit, and about 5 ng of each library was pooled. Sequencing of the pooled libraries was done on an Illumina HiSeq2500 single-index Rapid Run using custom sequencing primers and 2 x 100 bp reads. The original pipeline was this. UMI-based consensus assembly with MiGEC version 1.2.6 was used to correct PCR and sequencing errors. MiXCR version 2.1.1 was used for V(D)J alignment, clonotype assembly and CDR3 extraction. To normalise gene usage, clonotype sharing and MAIT/NKT TCR abundance, the analysis used the top 1000, 10 000 and 20 000 clonotypes per sample. Diversity was computed as the inverse Simpson index with the vegan R package after downsampling to 27 000 UMIs. Paired Mann-Whitney U tests were applied to discordant twin pairs, with Benjamini-Hochberg correction for multiple testing. The reads, reprocessed by TCRdb, yield one row per CDR3 protein sequence and no DNA. Clone size and V and J calls follow TCRdb, not the original study. The sample table on file contains some 89,000 distinct CDR3 sequences. Around 6.8% of the sample goes to the ten largest clones.

From each donor, an approximately 2.4 ml peripheral blood sample was drawn into PAXgene tubes and stored at -80 degrees C. Total RNA was isolated from whole blood with the PAXgene blood miRNA kit on an automated QIAcube, without T cell sorting. Deep TCRalpha and TCRbeta repertoire profiling with unique molecular barcoding was performed on peripheral blood of monozygotic twin pairs concordant or discordant for inflammatory bowel disease. Smoking habits were recorded for all twin pairs, and individuals were classified as current, former or never smokers. Input material: blood. The TCR originated in a human donor with ulcerative colitis or Crohn's disease, or a healthy co-twin of an affected twin (not recorded which). In this chain, TRBV10-2 is recombined with TRBJ2-2; the TCRdb D gene call, TRBD1, has no DNA to confirm it. The CDR3 sequence is CASSQPELGASGELFF.